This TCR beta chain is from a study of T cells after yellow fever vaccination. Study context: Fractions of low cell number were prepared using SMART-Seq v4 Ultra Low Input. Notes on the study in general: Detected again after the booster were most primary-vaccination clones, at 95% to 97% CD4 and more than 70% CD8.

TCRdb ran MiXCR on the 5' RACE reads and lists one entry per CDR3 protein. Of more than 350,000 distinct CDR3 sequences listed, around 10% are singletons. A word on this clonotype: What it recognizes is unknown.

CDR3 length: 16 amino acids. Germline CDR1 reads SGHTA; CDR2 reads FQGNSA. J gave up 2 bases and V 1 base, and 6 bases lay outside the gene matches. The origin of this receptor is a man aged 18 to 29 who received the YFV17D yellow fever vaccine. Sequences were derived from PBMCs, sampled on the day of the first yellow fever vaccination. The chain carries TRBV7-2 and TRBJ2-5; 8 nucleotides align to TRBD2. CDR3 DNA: TGTGCCAGCAGCTTAGTCTGGCGGGGGGTACAAGAGACCCAGTACTTC. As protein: CASSLVWRGVQETQYF.